The next 3 T cell receptor beta chains were all read from a single sample in a study of blood T cell repertoires in COVID-19. Profiling relied on immunoSEQ multiplex PCR, and the TCRdb table lists in-frame clones only, not all of them. Of a few hundred thousand clones listed, 75% to 85% are singletons. Sequences were obtained from peripheral blood. All receptors come from a human donor in a cohort sampled during active COVID-19.

V usage is TRBV11-1 and J usage is TRBJ2-7, with 7 bases matching TRBD1. Germline V gene sequence: CDR1 SGHAT, CDR2 FQDESV (reference sequence). The CDR3 length is 15 residues. The junction had 10 bases not matched to a gene; V was cut back by 6 bases and J by 2 bases. The CDR3 reads CASSSYRGKTYEQYF. Written as DNA, the CDR3 is TGTGCCAGCAGTTCTTACAGGGGAAAGACCTACGAGCAGTACTTC.

This chain uses TRBV5-4 with TRBJ2-7, with TRBD2 matching over 11 bases. The germline V gene encodes CDR1 SGHNT and CDR2 YYREEE (reference sequence). This CDR3 has 14 residues. Germline trimming cut 1 base from V and 6 bases from J; bases unmatched to any gene: 3. CDR3 protein: CASSLTSGGREQYF. For the CDR3, the DNA is TGTGCCAGCAGCTTGACTAGCGGGGGCCGCGAGCAGTACTTC.

The CDR3, as DNA: TGCGCCAGCAGCTTGGAGGGACAAGACTATGGCTACACCTTC. Residues: CASSLEGQDYGYTF. The chain joins TRBV5-1 to TRBJ1-2; TRBD1 is a possible D gene (6 bases). This CDR3 spans 14 amino acids. Germline-derived CDR1 and CDR2 are SGHRS and YFSETQ. Trimming stripped 0 bases from V and 3 bases from J, with 9 bases between.